This passage covers 19 T cell receptor beta chains from one sample sequenced in a study of cytomegalovirus exposure and HLA in healthy donors. Vbeta (60) and Jbeta (13) primers were used in the PCR. The data were produced by immunoSEQ multiplex PCR, yet TCRdb's version contains in-frame clones alone and is incomplete. This sample yields 70,000 to 90,000 clones, of which 75% are seen a single time; 2% to 2.5% belongs to the top ten. Specimen: PBMCs. These receptor sequences come from a man between 40 and 49 years old in good health and CMV-seronegative.

The chain joins TRBV7-3 to TRBJ1-5; TRBD1 might be the D (6 bases). CDR3 length: 13 residues. Germline CDR1 reads SGHTA; CDR2 reads FQGTGA. V lost 0 bases to trimming and J lost 7 bases, with 7 bases between them. CDR3 bases: TGTGCCAGCAGCTTAACCGGACAGCAGCCCCAGCATTTT. Translating gives CASSLTGQQPQHF.

This chain links TRBV7-9 with TRBJ1-4, with 9 bases aligning to TRBD1. Germline V gives CDR1 SEHNR, CDR2 FQNEAQ (reference sequence). The CDR3 totals 14 residues. Trimming took 5 bases from V and 7 from J; bases not matched to a gene: 5. The DNA for the CDR3 is TGTGCCAGCAGCCAGGACAGGGGCACTGAAAAACTGTTTTTT. Encoded protein: CASSQDRGTEKLFF.

The gene calls are TRBV6-1 and TRBJ1-5; possibly TRBD1 for D (5 bases). With 2 bases removed from V and 2 bases from J, the gap between germline ends came to 13 bases. Germline CDR1 and CDR2: MNHNS and SASEGT. The length of the CDR3 is 16 residues. CDR3 sequence reads: CASSESPGSGNQPQHF. The CDR3, as DNA: TGTGCCAGCAGTGAAAGCCCAGGGTCGGGCAATCAGCCCCAGCATTTT.

The genes are TRBV9 and TRBJ2-5, with TRBD2 identical over 9 bases. This CDR3 has 15 residues. The ends lost 3 bases at V and 5 bases at J; junction bases unmatched: 8. Germline CDR1 SGDLS, CDR2 YYNGEE. CDR3 in DNA: TGTGCCAGCAGCGGTAGCGGGGGAATAGGGGAGACCCAGTACTTC. It codes for CASSGSGGIGETQYF.

V usage is TRBV4-1 and J usage is TRBJ2-7; D call uncertain. This CDR3 spans 14 amino acids. Germline V gene lookup returns CDR1 MGHRA and CDR2 YSYEKL. The germline V and J ends were trimmed by 4 bases and 3 bases, with 13 bases remaining between them. The CDR3 is CASSPLGSLYEQYF. The CDR3 DNA reads as TGCGCCAGCAGCCCTCTGGGCAGCCTCTACGAGCAGTACTTC.

J is TRBJ2-5 and V is TRBV5-5, with D perhaps matching TRBD1 (5 bases). The CDR3 totals 12 residues. Per germline, CDR1 SGHKS and CDR2 YYEKEE (reference sequence). V was shortened by 0 bases and J by 5 bases, with 5 bases between the two germline ends. In DNA, the CDR3 is TGTGCCAGCAGCTTGGACAGGGAGACCCAGTACTTC. This codes for CASSLDRETQYF.

The gene calls are TRBV7-9 and TRBJ1-1, with TRBD1 identical over 8 bases. This CDR3 region has 14 residues. After removal of 5 bases from V and 7 bases from J, the junction contained 9 bases not matched to a gene. Per germline, CDR1 SEHNR and CDR2 FQNEAQ (reference sequence). In DNA form, the CDR3 reads TGTGCCAGCAGCCAGGGACAGGACGTCGGTGAAGCTTTCTTT. Translation gives CASSQGQDVGEAFF.

The chain joins TRBV7-9 to TRBJ1-1; no clear D gene. Germline lookup yields CDR1 SEHNR and CDR2 FQNEAQ (reference sequence). This CDR3 region has 16 residues. Trimming pared 0 bases from V and 0 bases from J, leaving 11 bases between. CDR3 loop: CASSLALARLNTEAFF. CDR3 bases: TGTGCCAGCAGCTTAGCCCTGGCCAGGCTGAACACTGAAGCTTTCTTT.

This clone was observed a single time. The rearrangement uses TRBV2 and TRBJ1-1; D unclear. CDR1 and CDR2 from the germline V gene are SNHLY and FYNNEI. The V end was cut by 8 bases, the J end by 0 bases, with 10 bases between. CDR3 size: 13 residues. CDR3 sequence reads: CASERTVNTEAFF. For the CDR3, the DNA is TGTGCCAGCGAACGGACTGTGAACACTGAAGCTTTCTTT.

This chain links TRBV15 with TRBJ2-7; D might be TRBD1 (6 bases). Looked up from germline, CDR1 is LNHNV and CDR2 is YYDKDF (reference sequence). This CDR3 comprises 16 residues. The V end lost 0 bases, the J end lost 1 base, and 13 bases lay between the germline ends. CDR3 sequence (DNA): TGTGCCACCAGCAGAGAGGTGGGGACACTTTCCTACGAGCAGTACTTC. This codes for CATSREVGTLSYEQYF.

The chain uses TRBV19 and TRBJ1-2; 7 nucleotides agree with TRBD1. The CDR3 spans 15 residues. After removal of 5 bases from V and 0 bases from J, the junction contained 6 bases not matched to a gene. Germline V gives CDR1 LNHDA, CDR2 SQIVND (reference sequence). The CDR3 coding sequence is TGTGCCAGTAGTTCTGACAGGGCCGCTAACTATGGCTACACCTTC. Its protein is CASSSDRAANYGYTF. Filled out from reference TRBV19 and TRBJ1-2, the complete variable domain reads DGGITQSPKYLFRKEGQNVTLSCEQNLNHDAMYWYRQDPGQGLRLIYYSQIVNDFQKGDIAEGYSVSREKKESFPLTVTSAQKNPTAFYLCASSSDRAANYGYTFGSGTRLTVV.

The V gene is TRBV18, the J gene TRBJ1-1; possible D gene TRBD1, 5 bases. The germline V gene has CDR1 KGHSH and CDR2 LQKENI. Trimming shortened V by 4 bases and J by 5 bases, and 11 bases separated the two germline ends. The CDR3 is 13 residues long. Here the CDR3 DNA reads TGTGCCAGCTCACTCAGGGAAGGAACTGAAGCTTTCTTT. Translating it yields CASSLREGTEAFF.

The chain has TRBV13 and TRBJ2-3, with 8 bases that match TRBD1. V lost 5 bases and J lost 2; bases outside the gene matches: 9. This CDR3 is built from 16 residues. Germline CDR1 is PRHDT and CDR2 is FYEKMQ (reference sequence). The CDR3 protein is CASSMRTGSPTDTQYF. In DNA, the CDR3 is TGTGCCAGCAGCATGCGGACAGGGAGCCCCACAGATACGCAGTATTTT.

The chain recombines TRBV6-5 with TRBJ1-5, with D uncertain. Germline CDR1 is MNHEY and CDR2 is SVGAGI. The CDR3 is 14 amino acids. V shed 10 bases and J shed 0 bases, with 13 bases lying between them. The CDR3 nucleotides are TGTGCCATCGGGGTGGGAGGTAGCAATCAGCCCCAGCATTTT. This encodes CAIGVGGSNQPQHF.

In this sample, this clone turned up a few times. This chain connects TRBV5-4 to TRBJ2-3; TRBD2 aligns across 7 bases. Trimming removed 1 base from V and 5 bases from J; junction bases left unmatched: 4. Germline V gene lookup returns CDR1 SGHNT and CDR2 YYREEE (reference sequence). The CDR3 extends over 14 amino acids. Here the CDR3 reads CASSLPSGGDTQYF. The CDR3, as DNA: TGTGCCAGCAGCTTGCCTAGCGGTGGAGATACGCAGTATTTT.

V and J are TRBV5-6 and TRBJ2-6; tentatively, D is TRBD1 (6 bases). Germline lookup yields CDR1 SGHDT and CDR2 YYEEEE. The CDR3 length is 16 residues. V lost 4 bases, J lost 0 bases, and 11 bases lay in between. In DNA, the CDR3 is TGTGCCAGCAGCCCGCCAGGGGTCTCTGGGGCCAACGTCCTGACTTTC. This sequence encodes CASSPPGVSGANVLTF.

The sample holds a few counts of this clone. Other DNA sequences in the sample encode the same CDR3. J is TRBJ2-3 and V is TRBV5-6; 7 bases align to TRBD1. Germline V CDR1 and CDR2: SGHDT, YYEEEE. The V segment lost 4 bases and the J segment 3 bases; nucleotides outside the gene matches: 8. This CDR3 has 15 residues. CDR3 nucleotide sequence: TGTGCCAGCAGCCTGGGACAGAGAGGAACAGATACGCAGTATTTT. It translates to CASSLGQRGTDTQYF.

This clone came up a few times. The chain recombines TRBV2 with TRBJ1-3, with D possibly being TRBD1 (5 bases). This CDR3 region has 17 residues. The V and J ends lost 1 base and 0 bases respectively, with 13 bases between them. CDR1 and CDR2 (germline): SNHLY, FYNNEI. The CDR3 region is CASSEGGAISSGNTIYF. The CDR3 DNA reads TGTGCCAGCAGTGAAGGGGGCGCGATTAGCTCTGGAAACACCATATATTTT.

Only one count was recorded for this clone. Other DNA sequences from this sample encode an identical CDR3 as well. J is TRBJ1-2 and V is TRBV27; D possibly corresponds to TRBD1 (5 bases). Germline V gives CDR1 MNHEY, CDR2 SMNVEV (reference sequence). Trimming cost V 7 bases and J 5 bases, with 14 bases left between them. The CDR3 is 13 residues long. The CDR3 spells CASTSTVNYGYTF. CDR3 bases: TGTGCCAGCACCTCGACAGTAAATTATGGCTACACCTTC.